This T cell receptor (beta chain) derives from a study of brain T cells in children with intractable seizures. The study's findings and limits: Absence of clones before surgery may stem from lower sequencing depth. Patients' HCMV serostatus was unknown; virus specificity rests on CDR3 similarity alone.

Sequencing was limited to surgery cases with top T cell transcript signatures in brain tissue. At least one anti-epileptic drug was given before surgery. The repertoire was sequenced with immunoSEQ multiplex PCR; TCRdb's copy has only in-frame clones and lacks some. The top ten hold 5% to 6.5% of the sample, which has around 41,000 clones, around nine tenths seen once. For this clone: What it binds is not known.

Trimming cost V 2 bases and J 5 bases, with 10 bases left between them. The CDR3 sequence is 14 residues long. Germline V lookup: CDR1 SNHLY, CDR2 FYNNEI. This specimen consisted of peripheral blood, obtained at surgery. The chain combines TRBV2 with TRBJ1-5; D might be TRBD1 (5 bases). The source is a girl aged 2-10 years with tuberous sclerosis and intractable seizures. Here the CDR3 DNA reads TGTGCCAGCAGTGAAACAGGACATTATCAGCCCCAGCATTTT. This gives the protein CASSETGHYQPQHF.